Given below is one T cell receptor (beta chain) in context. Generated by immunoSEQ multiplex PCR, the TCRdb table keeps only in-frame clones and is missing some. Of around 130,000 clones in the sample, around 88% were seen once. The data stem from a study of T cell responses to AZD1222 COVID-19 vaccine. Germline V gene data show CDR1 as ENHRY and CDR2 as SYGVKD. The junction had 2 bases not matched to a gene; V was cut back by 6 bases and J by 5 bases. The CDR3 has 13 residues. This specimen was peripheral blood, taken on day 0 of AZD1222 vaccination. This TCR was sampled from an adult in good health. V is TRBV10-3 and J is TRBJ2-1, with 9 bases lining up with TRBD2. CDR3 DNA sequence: TGTGCCATCAGGGAGCGGGAGGACAATGAGCAGTTCTTC. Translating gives CAIREREDNEQFF.